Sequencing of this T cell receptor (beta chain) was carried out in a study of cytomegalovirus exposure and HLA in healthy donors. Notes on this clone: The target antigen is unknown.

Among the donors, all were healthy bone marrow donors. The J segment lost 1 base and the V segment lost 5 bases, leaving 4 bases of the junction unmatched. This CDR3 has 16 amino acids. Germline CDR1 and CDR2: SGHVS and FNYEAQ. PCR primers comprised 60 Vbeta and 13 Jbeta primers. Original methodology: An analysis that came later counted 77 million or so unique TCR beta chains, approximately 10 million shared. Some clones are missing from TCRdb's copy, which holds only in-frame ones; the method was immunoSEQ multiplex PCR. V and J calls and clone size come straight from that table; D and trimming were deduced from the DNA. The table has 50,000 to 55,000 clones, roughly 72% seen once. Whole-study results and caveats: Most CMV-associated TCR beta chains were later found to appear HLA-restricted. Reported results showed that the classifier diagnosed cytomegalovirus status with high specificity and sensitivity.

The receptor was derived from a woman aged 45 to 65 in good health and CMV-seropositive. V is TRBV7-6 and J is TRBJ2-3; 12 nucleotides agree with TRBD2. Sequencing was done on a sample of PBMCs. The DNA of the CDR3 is TGTGCCAGCAGCCCGCGACTAGCGGGAGGCACAGATACGCAGTATTTT. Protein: CASSPRLAGGTDTQYF.